This T cell receptor (beta chain) comes out of a study of T cell repertoires in ileal Crohn's disease. Study-level information: Every patient was operated on for stricturing (approximately 60%) or penetrating (39%) complications.

The table came from immunoSEQ multiplex PCR; TCRdb's copy has only in-frame clones and leaves some out. The sample contains about 4,000 clones, about 72% of which appear only once. From germline, CDR1 is LGHNA and CDR2 YSLEER. The CDR3 has 16 residues. J lost 3 bases, V lost 4 bases, and 8 bases had no gene match. Whole-study results and caveats: High-frequency clones were more common in sorted CD8 than CD4 cells.

This clone turned up a few times. Its antigen is unknown. The V call is TRBV4-3, the J call TRBJ2-3, with TRBD2 matching over 9 bases. This TCR came from an adult with Crohn's disease. What was sequenced was ileal tissue. The CDR3 sequence is CASSLEAGGRTDTQYF. The CDR3 DNA is TGCGCCAGCAGCCTGGAGGCGGGGGGGCGAACAGATACGCAGTATTTT.